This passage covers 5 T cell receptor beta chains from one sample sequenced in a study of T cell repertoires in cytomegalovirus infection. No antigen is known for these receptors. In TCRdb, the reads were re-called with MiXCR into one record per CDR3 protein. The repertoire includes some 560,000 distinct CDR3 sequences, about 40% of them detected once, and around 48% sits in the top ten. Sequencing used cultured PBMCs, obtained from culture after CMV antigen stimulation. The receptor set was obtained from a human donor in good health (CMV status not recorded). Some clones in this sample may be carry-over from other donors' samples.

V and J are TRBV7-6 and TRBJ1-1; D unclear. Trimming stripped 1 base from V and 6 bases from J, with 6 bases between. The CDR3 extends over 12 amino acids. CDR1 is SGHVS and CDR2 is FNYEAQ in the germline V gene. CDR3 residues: CASSLVVSEAFF. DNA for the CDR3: TGTGCCAGCAGCTTAGTTGTATCTGAAGCTTTCTTT.

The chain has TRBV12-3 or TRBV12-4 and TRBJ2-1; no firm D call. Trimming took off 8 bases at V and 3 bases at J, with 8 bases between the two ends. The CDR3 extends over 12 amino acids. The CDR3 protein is CASATGYNEQFF. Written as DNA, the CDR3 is TGTGCCAGCGCAACCGGCTACAATGAGCAGTTCTTC.

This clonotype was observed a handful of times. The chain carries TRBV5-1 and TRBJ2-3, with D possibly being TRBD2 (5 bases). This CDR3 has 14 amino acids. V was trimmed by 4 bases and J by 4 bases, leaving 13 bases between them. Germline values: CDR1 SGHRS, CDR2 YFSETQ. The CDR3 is CASSRRARSDTQYF. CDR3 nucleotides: TGCGCCAGCAGCAGGCGGGCCCGTTCAGATACGCAGTATTTT.

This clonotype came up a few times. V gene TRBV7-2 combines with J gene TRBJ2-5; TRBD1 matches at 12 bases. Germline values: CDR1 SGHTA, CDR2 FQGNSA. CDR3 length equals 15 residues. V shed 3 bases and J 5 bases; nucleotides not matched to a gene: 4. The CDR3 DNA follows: TGTGCCAGCAGCTTCGCGGGACAGGGGGCGGAGACCCAGTACTTC. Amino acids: CASSFAGQGAETQYF.

DNA of the CDR3: TGTGCCAGCACTCCGACAGAGCTTAGCACAGATACGCAGTATTTT. This gives the protein CASTPTELSTDTQYF. The chain links TRBV6-4 to TRBJ2-3; D is possibly TRBD1 (5 bases). Germline V gene data show CDR1 as MRHNA and CDR2 as SNTAGT. This CDR3 spans 15 amino acids. V was trimmed by 7 bases and J by 0 bases, leaving 14 bases between them.